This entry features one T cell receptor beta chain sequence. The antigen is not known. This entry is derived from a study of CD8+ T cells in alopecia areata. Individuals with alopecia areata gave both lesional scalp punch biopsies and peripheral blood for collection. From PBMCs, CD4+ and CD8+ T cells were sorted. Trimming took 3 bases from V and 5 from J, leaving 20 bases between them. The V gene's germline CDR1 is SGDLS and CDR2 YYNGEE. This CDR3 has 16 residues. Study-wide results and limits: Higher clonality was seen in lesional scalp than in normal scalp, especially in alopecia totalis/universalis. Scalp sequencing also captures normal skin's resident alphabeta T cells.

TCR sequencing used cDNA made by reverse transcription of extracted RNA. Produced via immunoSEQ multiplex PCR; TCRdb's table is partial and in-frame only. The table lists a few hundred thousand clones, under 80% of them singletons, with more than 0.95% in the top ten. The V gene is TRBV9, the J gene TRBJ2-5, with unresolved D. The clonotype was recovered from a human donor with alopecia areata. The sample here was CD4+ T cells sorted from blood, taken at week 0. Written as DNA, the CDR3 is TGTGCCAGCAGCGCTCGGACGGACGCCGTCGGGGAGACCCAGTACTTC. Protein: CASSARTDAVGETQYF. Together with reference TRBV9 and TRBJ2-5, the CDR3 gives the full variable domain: DSGVTQTPKHLITATGQRVTLRCSPRSGDLSVYWYQQSLDQGLQFLIQYYNGEERAKGNILERFSAQQFPDLHSELNLSSLELGDSALYFCASSARTDAVGETQYFGPGTRLLVL.